Below, one TCR beta chain is given with its context. This sample was taken from a study of blood T cell repertoires in COVID-19. Study background: The origin of the acute and convalescent COVID-19 samples was the United States, Italy and Spain. Sample material is recorded as cDNA or gDNA derived from T cells, B-cell-depleted T cells, or PBMCs.

How the authors handled the data: Reference gene primer amplification in the assay estimated nucleated cell counts. The table came from immunoSEQ multiplex PCR; TCRdb's copy has only in-frame clones and leaves some out. V and J calls and clone size follow that table, whereas D and trimming were derived from the DNA. The sample has about 14,000 clones, around nine tenths seen once; the top ten hold roughly a third. Trimming left V 3 bases short and J 7 bases short, with 9 bases between. Germline CDR1 MNHEY, CDR2 SVGAGI. The CDR3 spans 12 residues. This clonotype originated in a human donor in a cohort sampled during active COVID-19. The J gene is TRBJ1-2, the V gene TRBV6-5; weak D call: TRBD1 (5 bases). The sequencing sample was made of peripheral blood. The DNA of the CDR3 is TGTGCCAGCAGTTATCAGGGACTTGGCTACACCTTC. Encoded protein: CASSYQGLGYTF.